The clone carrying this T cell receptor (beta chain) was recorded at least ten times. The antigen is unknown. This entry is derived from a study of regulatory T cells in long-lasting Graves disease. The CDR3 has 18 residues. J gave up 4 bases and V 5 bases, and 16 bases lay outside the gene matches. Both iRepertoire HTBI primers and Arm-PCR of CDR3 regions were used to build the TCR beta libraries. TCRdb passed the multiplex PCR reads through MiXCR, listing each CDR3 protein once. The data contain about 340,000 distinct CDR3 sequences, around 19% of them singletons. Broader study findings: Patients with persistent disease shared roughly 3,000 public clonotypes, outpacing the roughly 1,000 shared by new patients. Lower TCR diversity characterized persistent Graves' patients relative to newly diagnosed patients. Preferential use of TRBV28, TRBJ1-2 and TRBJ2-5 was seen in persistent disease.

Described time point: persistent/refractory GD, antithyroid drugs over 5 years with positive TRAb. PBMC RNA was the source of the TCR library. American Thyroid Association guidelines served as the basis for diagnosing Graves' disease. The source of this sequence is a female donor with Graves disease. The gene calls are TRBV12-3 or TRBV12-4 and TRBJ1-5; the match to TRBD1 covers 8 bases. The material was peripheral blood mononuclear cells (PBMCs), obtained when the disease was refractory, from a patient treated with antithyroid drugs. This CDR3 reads CASSPYRTGRAPNQPQHF. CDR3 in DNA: TGTGCCAGCAGTCCCTACCGGACAGGGCGAGCCCCAAATCAGCCCCAGCATTTT.